This T cell receptor (beta chain) is drawn from a study of T cells in Graves' hyperthyroidism and ophthalmopathy. The length of the CDR3 is 14 residues. V lost 6 bases and J 4 bases, leaving 16 bases between the germline ends. Germline values: CDR1 SEHNR, CDR2 FQNEAQ (reference sequence). RNA transcripts were the template for amplifying TCR beta CDR3 regions. The HTBI primer set drove a first-round RT-PCR of the TCR CDR3. TCRdb recomputed calls from the multiplex PCR reads with MiXCR, one row per CDR3 protein. The sample shows about 360,000 distinct CDR3 sequences, less than 15% of them seen only once.

This rearrangement joins TRBV7-9 to TRBJ2-7; D unresolved. This receptor was taken from a woman in her late teens or twenties with Graves' hyperthyroidism. The sample comprised blood. The CDR3 DNA follows: TGTGCCAGCAGTCTCGACTCACAAGGGTACGAGCAGTACTTC. This sequence encodes CASSLDSQGYEQYF.